This is a list of T cell receptor beta chains from one sample in a study of type 1 and type 2 diabetes patients. MiXCR was run by TCRdb on the multiplex PCR reads, yielding one entry per CDR3 protein. This table has about 270,000 distinct CDR3 sequences, roughly 48% appearing once. The material sequenced was peripheral blood mononuclear cells (PBMCs). The receptors were gathered from a man younger than 35 with type 2 diabetes. CDR3s include the opening cysteine and the closing phenylalanine or tryptophan. Fields, in order: D gene, V gene, clone size, J gene, CDR3 DNA, CDR3 protein. The D gene is left open where the match is weak. Rows may omit the clone size; those that give it use once, few, many or a size class.

d_call: TRBD1
v_call: TRBV28
clone_size: few
j_call: TRBJ2-5
cdr3_nt: TGTGCCAGCAGTTTAGCAGGGGGTTTTGAGACCCAGTACTTC
cdr3_aa: CASSLAGGFETQYF

d_call: .
v_call: TRBV12-3/TRBV12-4
clone_size: .
j_call: TRBJ2-1
cdr3_nt: TGTGCCAGCAGTCTCATGGGATCTTCCTACAATGAGCAGTTCTTC
cdr3_aa: CASSLMGSSYNEQFF

d_call: TRBD1
v_call: TRBV10-1
clone_size: .
j_call: TRBJ1-5
cdr3_nt: TGTGCCAGCAGTGACCCGGGACAGGGGGGTCAGCCCCAGCATTTT
cdr3_aa: CASSDPGQGGQPQHF

d_call: .
v_call: TRBV20-1
clone_size: few
j_call: TRBJ2-6
cdr3_nt: TGCAGTGCACGGGGGCTTGGGGCCAACGTCCTGACTTTC
cdr3_aa: CSARGLGANVLTF

d_call: .
v_call: TRBV7-2
clone_size: .
j_call: TRBJ2-7
cdr3_nt: TGTGCCAGCAGCGTGGGGACCGAGTACGAGCAGTACTTC
cdr3_aa: CASSVGTEYEQYF

d_call: TRBD1
v_call: TRBV19
clone_size: .
j_call: TRBJ2-5
cdr3_nt: TGTGCCAGTAGTATCAATACCGGGACAGGGGGCACAGAGACCCAGTACTTC
cdr3_aa: CASSINTGTGGTETQYF

d_call: .
v_call: TRBV7-8
clone_size: .
j_call: TRBJ1-2
cdr3_nt: TGTGCCAGCAGCCCCCTACTAGGCAGGGAGGACTACTCCTTC
cdr3_aa: CASSPLLGREDYSF

d_call: .
v_call: TRBV29-1
clone_size: .
j_call: TRBJ1-1
cdr3_nt: TGCAGCGTTGAAGGGTGGACAGATGAAGCTTTCTTT
cdr3_aa: CSVEGWTDEAFF

d_call: .
v_call: TRBV12-3/TRBV12-4
clone_size: .
j_call: TRBJ2-1
cdr3_nt: TGTGCCAGCAGTTTCCTAGAACGGTACGGTGGAGATGAGCAGTTCTTC
cdr3_aa: CASSFLERYGGDEQFF

d_call: .
v_call: TRBV7-2
clone_size: .
j_call: TRBJ1-5
cdr3_nt: TGTGCCAGCAGCTTATCTTCTAGGGGGAATCAGCCCCAGCATTTT
cdr3_aa: CASSLSSRGNQPQHF

d_call: TRBD2
v_call: TRBV7-8
clone_size: few
j_call: TRBJ2-1
cdr3_nt: TGTGCCAGCAGCACGCGGACTAGCGGGGGGAGGGGAGGCAATGAGCAGTTCTTC
cdr3_aa: CASSTRTSGGRGGNEQFF

d_call: .
v_call: TRBV27
clone_size: few
j_call: TRBJ2-3
cdr3_nt: TGTGCCAGCAGTTTTCTGACTAGCACAGATACGCAGTATTTT
cdr3_aa: CASSFLTSTDTQYF

d_call: TRBD1
v_call: TRBV6-5
clone_size: few
j_call: TRBJ2-7
cdr3_nt: TGTGCCAGCAGCCCGGGACAGGGTCTATCCTACGAGCAGTACTTC
cdr3_aa: CASSPGQGLSYEQYF

d_call: .
v_call: TRBV7-3
clone_size: .
j_call: TRBJ2-1
cdr3_nt: TGTGCCAGCAGCTTATACGGGGCGCGTGAGCAGTTCTTC
cdr3_aa: CASSLYGAREQFF

d_call: .
v_call: TRBV5-1
clone_size: .
j_call: TRBJ2-2
cdr3_nt: TGCGCCAGCATCCAGTCAGGTTCGCCGAACACCGGGGAGCTGTTTTTT
cdr3_aa: CASIQSGSPNTGELFF

d_call: TRBD1
v_call: TRBV7-9
clone_size: .
j_call: TRBJ2-3
cdr3_nt: TGTGCCAGCAGCCTGAGGCCGGGACAGGGTACCACAGATACGCAGTATTTT
cdr3_aa: CASSLRPGQGTTDTQYF

d_call: .
v_call: TRBV6-6
clone_size: few
j_call: TRBJ1-1
cdr3_nt: TGTGCCAGCAGTTACGATAAGGGGGTTGAAGCTTTCTTT
cdr3_aa: CASSYDKGVEAFF

d_call: TRBD2
v_call: TRBV5-1
clone_size: many
j_call: TRBJ2-1
cdr3_nt: TGCGCCAGCAGGTCCAACACAGCGGGGAACAATGAGCAGTTCTTC
cdr3_aa: CASRSNTAGNNEQFF

d_call: .
v_call: TRBV29-1
clone_size: .
j_call: TRBJ2-1
cdr3_nt: TGCAGCGTTGACACCTACAATGAGCAGTTCTTC
cdr3_aa: CSVDTYNEQFF

d_call: TRBD2
v_call: TRBV7-2
clone_size: .
j_call: TRBJ2-1
cdr3_nt: TGTGCCAGCAGCTCCGCCGGCGGGGGGTGGAGAAATGAGCAGTTCTTC
cdr3_aa: CASSSAGGGWRNEQFF

d_call: .
v_call: TRBV7-3
clone_size: few
j_call: TRBJ2-3
cdr3_nt: TGTGCCAGCAGCTTAAGACCGGGTTCCCGTCTCACAGATACGCAGTATTTT
cdr3_aa: CASSLRPGSRLTDTQYF

d_call: .
v_call: TRBV30
clone_size: few
j_call: TRBJ1-2
cdr3_nt: TGTGCCTGGAGTGTTCTAACAGGCGGTGGCTACACCTTC
cdr3_aa: CAWSVLTGGGYTF

d_call: TRBD1
v_call: TRBV2
clone_size: .
j_call: TRBJ2-7
cdr3_nt: TGTGCCAGCGCCAGCAGCCTCAATACGGGACAGGGGGAGCAGTACTTC
cdr3_aa: CASASSLNTGQGEQYF

d_call: .
v_call: TRBV15
clone_size: many
j_call: TRBJ2-7
cdr3_nt: TGTGCCACCAGCAACCGGGACTCCTCCTACGAGCAGTACTTC
cdr3_aa: CATSNRDSSYEQYF

d_call: TRBD1
v_call: TRBV2
clone_size: .
j_call: TRBJ1-2
cdr3_nt: TGTGCCAGCAGTGAAGACCGGGACAGGGTGTACTATGGCTACACCTTC
cdr3_aa: CASSEDRDRVYYGYTF

d_call: TRBD1
v_call: TRBV12-3/TRBV12-4
clone_size: .
j_call: TRBJ1-1
cdr3_nt: TGTGCCAGCAGCACCTGGGACAGGGAGATCCCTGAAGCTTTCTTT
cdr3_aa: CASSTWDREIPEAFF

d_call: .
v_call: TRBV5-1
clone_size: .
j_call: TRBJ2-1
cdr3_nt: TGCGCCAGCAGCTTCAGATATCCTTCCATGGATGAGCAGTTCTTC
cdr3_aa: CASSFRYPSMDEQFF

d_call: .
v_call: TRBV20-1
clone_size: .
j_call: TRBJ2-1
cdr3_nt: TGCAGTGCTAAACAATACAATGAGCAGTTCTTC
cdr3_aa: CSAKQYNEQFF

d_call: TRBD1
v_call: TRBV30
clone_size: .
j_call: TRBJ1-2
cdr3_nt: TGTGCCTGGAGTGTACGGACAGGGAGCGGCTACACCTTC
cdr3_aa: CAWSVRTGSGYTF

d_call: .
v_call: TRBV6-1
clone_size: .
j_call: TRBJ1-2
cdr3_nt: TGTGCCAGCAGTTATCGAGCGAACTATGGCTACACCTTC
cdr3_aa: CASSYRANYGYTF

d_call: TRBD2
v_call: TRBV5-1
clone_size: .
j_call: TRBJ2-7
cdr3_nt: TGCGCCAGCAGCTTGGGGACTAGCGGGGGTTACGAGCAGTACTTC
cdr3_aa: CASSLGTSGGYEQYF